The clone carrying this T cell receptor beta chain was seen a few times. The data are from a study of T-cell memory formation after mild COVID-19. Study-wide background: Each donor largely had its own TCR clusters.

Germline V gene lookup returns CDR1 SGHTS and CDR2 YDEGEE. The V and J ends lost 4 bases and 8 bases respectively, with 19 bases between them. This CDR3 has 14 amino acids. TCRdb independently ran MiXCR on the 5' RACE reads; one entry per CDR3 protein. The sample has hundreds of thousands of distinct CDR3 sequences; approximately 13% are singletons. Source material: PBMCs or a T cell subset sorted from them (not recorded which). The chain couples TRBV5-8 to TRBJ2-7; D assignment may be TRBD1 or TRBD2 (6 bases each). This receptor was identified in a young man who had mild COVID-19 (a few samples of this study predate the infection). Cell type and time point are not known. DNA of the CDR3: TGTGCCAGCAGCCCCGGGGGACAAGTGGCGCAGCAGTACTTC. Translated: CASSPGGQVAQQYF.